Included here is one T cell receptor beta chain sequence, with context. Sequenced by immunoSEQ multiplex PCR; TCRdb stores in-frame clones only, minus some. This table holds approximately 210,000 clones, around four fifths found once. The V gene lost 2 bases and the J gene lost 8 bases, with 18 bases spanning the gap. The CDR3 totals 15 residues. Germline values: CDR1 SGHVS, CDR2 FQNEAQ. This sample stems from a study of blood T cell repertoires in COVID-19. The source of this sequence is a woman in her sixties or seventies with active or convalescent COVID-19. The V gene is TRBV7-8, the J gene TRBJ1-2; D is possibly TRBD1 (5 bases). The material sequenced was peripheral blood. The CDR3 DNA sequence: TGTGCCAGCAGCTTATTCTTTACATTGGGGCAGGGCTACACCTTC. Protein sequence: CASSLFFTLGQGYTF. Looking up the rest from reference TRBV7-8 and TRBJ1-2 gives the full variable domain: GAGVSQSPRYKVAKRGQDVALRCDPISGHVSLFWYQQALGQGPEFLTYFQNEAQLDKSGLPSDRFFAERPEGSVSTLKIQRTQQEDSAVYLCASSLFFTLGQGYTFGSGTRLTVV.